These 22 T cell receptor beta chains were all obtained from the same sample, sequenced in a study of cytomegalovirus exposure and HLA in healthy donors. The PCR contained 60 Vbeta and 13 Jbeta primers. TCRdb's table, derived via immunoSEQ multiplex PCR, lists solely in-frame clones and lacks some. The repertoire holds about 100,000 clones, around 80% seen once, with just over 0.75% in the top ten. The sequencing sample was made of PBMCs. Receptors were obtained from a woman in her fifties or sixties in good health and CMV-seronegative.

This clone was seen a handful of times. This chain connects TRBV5-6 to TRBJ1-1; 9 nucleotides line up with TRBD1. This CDR3 contains 16 residues. Per the germline V gene, CDR1 is SGHDT and CDR2 is YYEEEE. Trimming removed 2 bases from V and 1 base from J; junction bases left unmatched: 6. Here the CDR3 DNA reads TGTGCCAGCAGCTTACAACTGACAGGGGGGAACACTGAAGCTTTCTTT. Residues: CASSLQLTGGNTEAFF. Combining the CDR3 with reference TRBV5-6 and TRBJ1-1 gives the whole variable domain DAGVTQSPTHLIKTRGQQVTLRCSPKSGHDTVSWYQQALGQGPQFIFQYYEEEERQRGNFPDRFSGHQFPNYSSELNVNALLLGDSALYLCASSLQLTGGNTEAFFGQGTRLTVV.

The rearrangement links TRBV30 to TRBJ2-1, with TRBD2 as a possible D gene (6 bases). Trimming stripped 3 bases from V and 10 bases from J, with 13 bases between. Germline lookup yields CDR1 GTSNPN and CDR2 SVGIG (reference sequence). The length of the CDR3 is 12 residues. CDR3 in amino acids: CAWSPGGAEQFF. Here the CDR3 DNA reads TGTGCCTGGAGCCCCGGAGGGGCCGAGCAGTTCTTC.

The chain is built from TRBV28 and TRBJ2-5; no reliable D call. Between the trimmed V and J ends, which lost 5 bases and 4 bases, there was a span of 17 bases. From germline, CDR1 is MDHEN and CDR2 SYDVKM. There are 15 residues in the CDR3. The CDR3 region is CASSLPWPRLETQYF. The CDR3 DNA reads as TGTGCCAGCAGTCTTCCATGGCCACGACTAGAGACCCAGTACTTC.

The chain combines TRBV10-1 with TRBJ1-2, with D perhaps TRBD1 (5 bases). Trimming left V 3 bases short and J 11 bases short, with 13 bases between. Germline values: CDR1 WNHNN, CDR2 SYGVQD (reference sequence). The length of the CDR3 is 12 residues. The CDR3 nucleotides are TGCGCCAGCAGTGACAGGGAGGGAAGATACACCTTC. Translating it yields CASSDREGRYTF.

The J gene is TRBJ1-1, the V gene TRBV2, with 8 bases identical to TRBD1. V lost 3 bases to trimming and J lost 10 bases; unmatched junction nucleotides: 10. The CDR3 is 14 amino acids. CDR1 SNHLY and CDR2 FYNNEI come from the germline V gene. This chain's CDR3 is CASSDVGQGPLAFF. CDR3 coding DNA: TGTGCCAGCAGTGACGTCGGACAGGGCCCTTTAGCTTTCTTT.

The J gene is TRBJ2-3, the V gene TRBV12-5; 9 nucleotides match TRBD2. The CDR3 runs to 15 residues. Germline V gives CDR1 LGHNT, CDR2 FRNRAP. After removal of 5 bases from V and 7 bases from J, the junction contained 10 bases not matched to a gene. The chain's CDR3 is CASGQGAGGLNTQYF. The CDR3 nucleotides read TGTGCTAGTGGTCAGGGAGCGGGAGGATTAAATACGCAGTATTTT.

The chain is built from TRBV4-1 and TRBJ2-7, with 11 nucleotides matching TRBD1. Germline loops: CDR1 MGHRA, CDR2 YSYEKL. The trim removed 4 bases at V and 0 bases at J, leaving 2 bases unmatched. This CDR3 is 15 amino acids long. In nucleotides, the CDR3 is TGCGCCAGCAGCCCCGGGACAGGGGGCTCCTACGAGCAGTACTTC. It yields the protein CASSPGTGGSYEQYF.

This chain connects TRBV1 to TRBJ2-5; TRBD2, the table's D call, was not compared with the DNA. The DNA matches TRBJ2-7 better at its end, which makes the J call doubtful. TRBV1 is deemed a pseudogene. The CDR3 is 17 amino acids. The CDR3 DNA follows: TGCACCAGCAGCCAATGTGCGGTAGCGGGAACAGGCCACGAGCAGTACTTC. It codes for CTSSQCAVAGTGHEQYF.

This clone has just a few counts. The V and J genes are TRBV5-1 and TRBJ1-5, with no clear D. Germline values: CDR1 SGHRS, CDR2 YFSETQ. This CDR3 region has 15 residues. Trimming pared 6 bases from V and 4 bases from J, leaving 17 bases between. The CDR3 sequence is CASTQRPGKNQPQHF. The CDR3 DNA follows: TGCGCCAGCACCCAGCGTCCGGGAAAGAATCAGCCCCAGCATTTT.

The chain employs TRBV28 and TRBJ2-2; the D is unclear. CDR1 is MDHEN, CDR2 SYDVKM, per germline. This CDR3 comprises 12 residues. V was cut by 6 bases and J by 1 base, with 3 bases left in between. The CDR3 bases are TGTGCCAGCAGACTGAACACCGGGGAGCTGTTTTTT. Translated, it gives CASRLNTGELFF. Supplemented by reference TRBV28 and TRBJ2-2, the full variable domain reads DVKVTQSSRYLVKRTGEKVFLECVQDMDHENMFWYRQDPGLGLRLIYFSYDVKMKEKGDIPEGYSVSREKKERFSLILESASTNQTSMYLCASRLNTGELFFGEGSRLTVL.

This clone came up a few times. The chain uses TRBV6-5 and TRBJ1-5, with 10 bases that match TRBD1. CDR1 and CDR2 (germline): MNHEY, SVGAGI. The CDR3 sequence is 15 residues long. V lost 6 bases and J lost 7; bases outside the gene matches: 9. The DNA for the CDR3 is TGTGCCAGCAGAAAATTAGACAGGGGGCGGCAGCCCCAGCATTTT. It encodes CASRKLDRGRQPQHF.

This clone was observed once. V gene TRBV9 combines with J gene TRBJ2-7, with TRBD1 matching over 7 bases. Germline-derived CDR1 and CDR2 are SGDLS and YYNGEE. V lost 1 base, J lost 3 bases, and 7 bases stayed unmatched. The CDR3 extends over 15 amino acids. The CDR3: CASSVTGEEDYEQYF. CDR3 DNA: TGTGCCAGCAGCGTAACAGGGGAAGAGGACTACGAGCAGTACTTC.

V usage is TRBV7-9 and J usage is TRBJ1-4, with D possibly matching TRBD1 (5 bases). The germline gives CDR1 SEHNR, CDR2 FQNEAQ (reference sequence). The CDR3 contains 16 residues. V dropped 5 bases and J dropped 8 bases, with 21 bases sitting between them. The CDR3 loop is CASSPWGGERNEKLFF. For the CDR3, the DNA is TGTGCCAGCAGCCCCTGGGGAGGGGAGAGGAACGAAAAACTGTTTTTT.

This clone was recorded once. This chain links TRBV27 with TRBJ2-7; TRBD2 agrees at 8 bases. Germline loops: CDR1 MNHEY, CDR2 SMNVEV (reference sequence). The CDR3 spans 15 residues. V trimming: 5 bases; J trimming: 0 bases; junction bases outside the gene matches: 6. The CDR3 spells CASSRQSGGSYEQYF. The CDR3 nucleotides read TGTGCCAGCAGTCGCCAAAGCGGGGGCTCCTACGAGCAGTACTTC.

The CDR3 nucleotides are TGTGCCAGTAGTATCCAGTTTGATCAGCCCCAGCATTTT. Translating gives CASSIQFDQPQHF. The chain is built from TRBV19 and TRBJ1-5; D is unclear. Germline assignment: CDR1 LNHDA and CDR2 SQIVND (reference sequence). The CDR3 has 13 residues. With 3 bases removed from V and 5 bases from J, the gap between germline ends came to 8 bases. Full variable domain (outside the CDR3, taken from reference TRBV19 and TRBJ1-5): DGGITQSPKYLFRKEGQNVTLSCEQNLNHDAMYWYRQDPGQGLRLIYYSQIVNDFQKGDIAEGYSVSREKKESFPLTVTSAQKNPTAFYLCASSIQFDQPQHFGDGTRLSIL.

This sequence joins TRBV6-6 and TRBJ2-2; the match to TRBD1 covers 8 bases. J lost 1 base, V lost 2 bases, and 0 bases had no gene match. The CDR3 length is 15 residues. Germline V lookup: CDR1 MNHNY, CDR2 SVGAGI (reference sequence). For the CDR3, the DNA is TGTGCCAGCAGTTACGGACAGGGGAACACCGGGGAGCTGTTTTTT. Its protein is CASSYGQGNTGELFF.

The gene calls are TRBV10-3 and TRBJ2-5, with 15 bases lining up with TRBD2. The J call could be wrong; TRBJ2-7 is a better fit for the DNA end. This CDR3 has 18 amino acids. Germline-derived CDR1 and CDR2 are ENHRY and SYGVKD. The CDR3 sequence: CAISGTSGRDVRVYEQYF. The CDR3 bases are TGTGCCATCAGTGGGACTAGCGGGAGGGACGTGAGAGTATACGAGCAGTACTTC.

The rearrangement links TRBV5-1 to TRBJ2-7, with 7 bases that match TRBD1. V was pared by 4 bases and J by 2 bases, with 9 bases of the junction left unmatched. Germline V gene sequence: CDR1 SGHRS, CDR2 YFSETQ. CDR3 length: 15 residues. The CDR3 sequence is CASSDTRQGTYEQYF. CDR3 DNA sequence: TGCGCCAGCAGCGACACCCGACAGGGCACCTACGAGCAGTACTTC.

The chain recombines TRBV6-4 with TRBJ1-3; 8 bases align to TRBD1. The germline CDR1 and CDR2 sequences are MRHNA and SNTAGT. The CDR3 has 15 amino acids. V was pared by 5 bases and J by 0 bases, with 3 bases of the junction left unmatched. The CDR3 sequence is CASSLTGDSGNTIYF. CDR3 DNA sequence: TGTGCCAGCAGTCTGACAGGGGACTCTGGAAACACCATATATTTT.

The rearrangement joins TRBV10-1 to TRBJ2-2; unclear D gene. V lost 0 bases, J lost 4 bases, and 6 bases lay in between. Looked up from germline, CDR1 is WNHNN and CDR2 is SYGVQD (reference sequence). CDR3 length: 14 residues. The CDR3 bases are TGCGCCAGCAGTGAGTCCCTTCTCACCGGGGAGCTGTTTTTT. Encoded protein: CASSESLLTGELFF.

The chain links TRBV6-1 to TRBJ1-1; the match to TRBD1 covers 10 bases. The CDR3 contains 14 residues. J lost 5 bases, V lost 4 bases, and 4 bases had no gene match. Germline values: CDR1 MNHNS, CDR2 SASEGT. In DNA, the CDR3 is TGTGCCAGCAGTGGGACAGGGGGATGGACTGAAGCTTTCTTT. Translated: CASSGTGGWTEAFF.

This chain links TRBV30 with TRBJ1-2; D is ambiguous. The CDR3 consists of 15 residues. CDR1 GTSNPN and CDR2 SVGIG come from the germline V gene (reference sequence). V lost 0 bases to trimming and J lost 4 bases, with 15 bases between them. The CDR3 DNA reads TGTGCCTGGAGTGTACCCCCAGTTCTCAGCTATGGCTACACCTTC. It specifies CAWSVPPVLSYGYTF.